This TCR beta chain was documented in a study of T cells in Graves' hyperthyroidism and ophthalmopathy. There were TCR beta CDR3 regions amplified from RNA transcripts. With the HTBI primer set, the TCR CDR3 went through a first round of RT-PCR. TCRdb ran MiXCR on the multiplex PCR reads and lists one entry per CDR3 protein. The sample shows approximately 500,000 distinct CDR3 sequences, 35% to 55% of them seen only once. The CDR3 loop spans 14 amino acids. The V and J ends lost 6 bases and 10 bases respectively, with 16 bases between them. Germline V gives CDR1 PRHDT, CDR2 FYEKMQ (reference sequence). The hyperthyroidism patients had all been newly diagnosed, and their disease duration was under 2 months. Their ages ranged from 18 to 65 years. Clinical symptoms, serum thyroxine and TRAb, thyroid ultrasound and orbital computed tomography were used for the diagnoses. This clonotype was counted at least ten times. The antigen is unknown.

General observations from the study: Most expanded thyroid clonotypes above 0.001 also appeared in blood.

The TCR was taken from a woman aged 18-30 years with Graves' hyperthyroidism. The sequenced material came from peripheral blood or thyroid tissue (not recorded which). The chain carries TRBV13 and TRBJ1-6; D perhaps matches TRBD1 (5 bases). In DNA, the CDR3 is TGTGCCAGCAGAACTGGGGGGTTAGGATCACCCCTCCACTTT. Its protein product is CASRTGGLGSPLHF. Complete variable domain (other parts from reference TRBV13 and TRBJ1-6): AAGVIQSPRHLIKEKRETATLKCYPIPRHDTVYWYQQGPGQDPQFLISFYEKMQSDKGSIPDRFSAQQFSDYHSELNMSSLELGDSALYFCASRTGGLGSPLHFGNGTRLTVT.